This TCR beta chain derives from a study of tumor and adjacent non-tumor tissue in lung cancer. About the study: The cohort had about 12 adenocarcinoma, a couple of squamous cell and 1 small cell patients. Patients were aged 31 to 76, nine to eleven men and roughly 5 women, stage I to III.

CDR3 length equals 15 residues. Germline V lookup: CDR1 SGHKS, CDR2 YYEKEE (reference sequence). V lost 4 bases and J lost 2, with 13 bases in between. General study findings and limits: Normal lung showed higher cumulative top 100 clone frequency than tumor.

Three rounds of nested PCR, following a modified ARM-PCR protocol, produced the TCRbeta library. TCRdb processed the multiplex PCR reads anew with MiXCR; each CDR3 protein has one entry. Of about 86,000 distinct CDR3 sequences listed, 76% were seen once; the top ten hold around a fifth. This sample's RNA came from whole unsorted tissue. Distant lung tissue was collected more than 3 cm away from the tumor edge. Chemotherapy-naive patients with new lung cancer underwent thoracic surgery in China, August–November 2014. Of note for this clonotype: Its antigen is undetermined.

The receptor was derived from a woman aged 45-65 years with non-small cell lung cancer. Sequences were obtained from distant non-tumor lung tissue. The chain couples TRBV5-5 to TRBJ1-5; D uncertain. The CDR3, as DNA: TGTGCCAGCAGCCCCTCGCTGCGTCGCAATCAGCCCCAGCATTTT. The encoded protein is CASSPSLRRNQPQHF.